This TCR beta chain was obtained from a study of T cell responses to AZD1222 COVID-19 vaccine. V was clipped by 5 bases and J by 6 bases; unmatched bases: 8. Germline V gives CDR1 SGHNT, CDR2 YYREEE (reference sequence). This CDR3 has 15 amino acids. The table came from immunoSEQ multiplex PCR; TCRdb's copy has only in-frame clones and leaves some out. In the table there are about 120,000 clones, around 81% of which are singletons. Findings of the study overall: Dominant CD4 TCR responses targeted spike regions 160-218 and 743-854. Variant regions that are unmutated are reportedly the target of nearly half of spike-specific TCRs. Females outnumbered males among donors, who were mostly white British; clonal diversity was possibly underestimated. Two doses of AZD1222 preceded a rise in Spike-specific TCR breadth and depth.

With regard to this clone: The target antigen is unknown.

This chain uses TRBV5-4 with TRBJ2-2, with 9 bases aligning to TRBD1. The sample consisted of peripheral blood, taken on day 0 of AZD1222 vaccination. This receptor was taken from an adult in good health. Here the CDR3 DNA reads TGTGCCAGCAGACTGACAGGGGGACGCGCCGGGGAGCTGTTTTTT. It specifies CASRLTGGRAGELFF.